This paragraph reports one TCR beta chain. The sample originates from a study of T cells in Graves' hyperthyroidism and ophthalmopathy. Criteria for exclusion of patients were uncontrolled infection, other autoimmune disease, pregnancy or lactation. Authors of the study amplified TCR beta CDR3 regions from RNA transcripts. TCR CDR3 underwent first-round RT-PCR with the HTBI primer set. A single record per CDR3 protein comes from TCRdb applying MiXCR to the multiplex PCR reads. The table includes around 600,000 distinct CDR3 sequences, approximately 15% detected once. Trimming took off 6 bases at V and 1 base at J, with 12 bases between the two ends. CDR1 and CDR2 from the germline V gene are MNHNS and SASEGT. This CDR3 comprises 14 residues.

The chain has TRBV6-1 and TRBJ2-5; maybe TRBD1 (6 bases). This clonotype originated in a woman aged 18 to 35 with Graves' ophthalmopathy. The sequenced sample consisted of blood. The CDR3 DNA follows: TGTGCCAGCAGAGGACTCAGGGGCCAAGAGACCCAGTACTTC. This translates into CASRGLRGQETQYF.